This is a list of T cell receptor beta chains from one sample in a study of cytomegalovirus exposure and HLA in healthy donors. Clones were read by immunoSEQ multiplex PCR, and TCRdb kept only the in-frame ones, dropping some. The table has some 110,000 clones, over 60% seen once; the top ten hold almost 3%. What was sequenced was PBMCs. The origin of the receptors is a woman younger than 35 in good health and CMV-seropositive. CDR3s leave out the opening cysteine and the closing phenylalanine or tryptophan.

V gene: TRBV6-1
CDR3 length: 13
J gene: TRBJ2-7
CDR3 protein: ASSLPGGDSYEQY

V gene: TRBV6-5
CDR3 length: 14
J gene: TRBJ2-5
CDR3 protein: ASSYGSRGRGETQY

V gene: TRBV30
CDR3 length: 17
J gene: TRBJ1-1
CDR3 protein: AWSVSQVYFERNRTEAF

V gene: TRBV7-6
CDR3 length: 13
J gene: TRBJ2-2
CDR3 protein: ASSPQGVGSGELF

V gene: TRBV7-3
CDR3 length: 13
J gene: TRBJ2-7
CDR3 protein: ASSFGQGLPYEQY

V gene: TRBV7-9
CDR3 length: 12
J gene: -
CDR3 protein: ASSPRDFPYEQY

V gene: TRBV9
CDR3 length: 10
J gene: TRBJ2-1
CDR3 protein: ASSAGGSEQF

V gene: TRBV11-2
CDR3 length: 14
J gene: TRBJ1-3
CDR3 protein: ASSVTGGISGNTIY

V gene: TRBV5-4
CDR3 length: 12
J gene: TRBJ2-1
CDR3 protein: ASSPGLGGNEQF

V gene: TRBV19
CDR3 length: 10
J gene: TRBJ1-5
CDR3 protein: ASSMRDQPQH

V gene: TRBV28
CDR3 length: 13
J gene: TRBJ2-5
CDR3 protein: ASTRFRVSQETQY

V gene: TRBV11-2
CDR3 length: 13
J gene: TRBJ2-3
CDR3 protein: ASSLGGRPTDTQY

V gene: TRBV10-3
CDR3 length: 12
J gene: TRBJ1-5
CDR3 protein: ATLQGNSNQPQH

V gene: TRBV10-3
CDR3 length: 12
J gene: TRBJ2-3
CDR3 protein: AIRLAGETDTQY

V gene: TRBV7-9
CDR3 length: 13
J gene: TRBJ1-2
CDR3 protein: ASSLAQGFGYGYT

V gene: TRBV14
CDR3 length: 14
J gene: TRBJ2-3
CDR3 protein: ASSQDRRRGTDTQY

V gene: TRBV13
CDR3 length: 16
J gene: TRBJ2-3
CDR3 protein: ASSLEGQGTVSTDTQY

V gene: TRBV6-5
CDR3 length: 14
J gene: TRBJ1-5
CDR3 protein: ASSYSSPYSNQPQH

V gene: TRBV5-1
CDR3 length: 12
J gene: TRBJ2-5
CDR3 protein: ASSLAGRGETQY

V gene: TRBV5-1
CDR3 length: 12
J gene: TRBJ2-2
CDR3 protein: ASRGRVGTGELF

V gene: TRBV4-1
CDR3 length: 11
J gene: TRBJ2-4
CDR3 protein: ASRGGGRNIQY

V gene: TRBV2
CDR3 length: 13
J gene: TRBJ2-5
CDR3 protein: ASRGQRSREETQY

V gene: TRBV12-1
CDR3 length: 11
J gene: TRBJ2-3
CDR3 protein: ASSLRTVRTQY

V gene: TRBV5-4
CDR3 length: 13
J gene: TRBJ2-5
CDR3 protein: ASSLAGVGGETQY

V gene: TRBV9
CDR3 length: 12
J gene: TRBJ2-1
CDR3 protein: ASSVELTYNEQF

V gene: TRBV7-9
CDR3 length: 15
J gene: TRBJ2-3
CDR3 protein: ASSAGVAGFSPDTQY

V gene: TRBV6-5
CDR3 length: 9
J gene: TRBJ1-2
CDR3 protein: ASSSSYGYT

V gene: TRBV15
CDR3 length: 13
J gene: TRBJ2-6
CDR3 protein: ATSSAGSGANVLT

V gene: TRBV10-3
CDR3 length: 13
J gene: TRBJ2-1
CDR3 protein: AISGTTASYNEQF

V gene: TRBV7-9
CDR3 length: 15
J gene: TRBJ2-1
CDR3 protein: ASSSWLGEGVYNEQF

V gene: TRBV28
CDR3 length: 11
J gene: TRBJ2-7
CDR3 protein: ASSFLAGGEQY

V gene: TRBV5-1
CDR3 length: 15
J gene: -
CDR3 protein: ASSLSPRGLSSYEQY

V gene: TRBV14
CDR3 length: 13
J gene: TRBJ2-5
CDR3 protein: ASSQFVGRSETQY

V gene: TRBV5-1
CDR3 length: 13
J gene: TRBJ1-2
CDR3 protein: ASSFTPGQGTGYT

V gene: TRBV6-5
CDR3 length: 11
J gene: TRBJ1-1
CDR3 protein: ASSYSRGTEAF

V gene: TRBV5-1
CDR3 length: 14
J gene: TRBJ2-5
CDR3 protein: ASSLVTSGSQETQY

V gene: TRBV6-5
CDR3 length: 10
J gene: TRBJ1-5
CDR3 protein: ASSSVNQPQH

V gene: TRBV5-8
CDR3 length: 12
J gene: TRBJ2-1
CDR3 protein: ASSQTGIYNEQF

V gene: TRBV6-5
CDR3 length: 12
J gene: TRBJ1-3
CDR3 protein: ASQDTNSGNTIY

V gene: TRBV10-3
CDR3 length: 12
J gene: TRBJ2-3
CDR3 protein: ATGLAGGRDTQY

V gene: TRBV2
CDR3 length: 16
J gene: TRBJ1-2
CDR3 protein: ASTPPGTGLPADYGYT

V gene: TRBV7-9
CDR3 length: 14
J gene: TRBJ1-4
CDR3 protein: ASSARGQTGDEKLF

V gene: TRBV28
CDR3 length: 10
J gene: TRBJ1-1
CDR3 protein: ASTGWDTEAF

V gene: TRBV15
CDR3 length: 13
J gene: TRBJ1-2
CDR3 protein: ATSRDPGTGEGYT

V gene: TRBV7-9
CDR3 length: 14
J gene: TRBJ2-7
CDR3 protein: ASSLDPGESFREQY

V gene: TRBV6-6
CDR3 length: 11
J gene: TRBJ2-1
CDR3 protein: ASTQDGYNEQF

V gene: TRBV30
CDR3 length: 11
J gene: TRBJ1-1
CDR3 protein: AWSVDRWVEAF

V gene: TRBV9
CDR3 length: 13
J gene: TRBJ2-2
CDR3 protein: ASSVATAGAGELF